These 30 T cell receptor beta chains were all obtained from the same sample, sequenced in a study of T cell responses to AZD1222 COVID-19 vaccine. The method was immunoSEQ multiplex PCR; TCRdb's version includes in-frame clones alone and lacks a portion of them. The sample has 200,000 or so clones; 90% are singletons. The source was peripheral blood, collected on day 0 of AZD1222 vaccination. These receptors were obtained from an adult in good health.

This clone came up once. The chain couples TRBV3-1 (or the pseudogene TRBV3-2) to TRBJ1-2; 8 nucleotides line up with TRBD1. This CDR3 region has 15 residues. The V gene end was trimmed by 4 bases and the J gene end by 5 bases; junction bases not matched to a gene: 9. Looked up from germline, CDR1 is LGHDT and CDR2 is YNNKEL (reference sequence). This CDR3 reads CASSPTDREGYGYTF. The CDR3 DNA follows: TGTGCCAGCAGCCCCACGGACAGGGAGGGTTATGGCTACACCTTC.

This sequence joins TRBV18 and TRBJ1-1; D possibly corresponds to TRBD1 (5 bases). V was shortened by 0 bases and J by 6 bases, with 11 bases between the two germline ends. The CDR3 extends over 14 amino acids. Germline CDR1 KGHSH, CDR2 LQKENI. The CDR3 DNA is TGTGCCAGCTCACCACCCGCAGGGTTTTCTGAAGCTTTCTTT. Translation: CASSPPAGFSEAFF.

V is TRBV5-4 and J is TRBJ2-1; perhaps TRBD2 as D (5 bases). The CDR3 length is 15 residues. V lost 5 bases, J lost 3 bases, and 15 bases lay in between. Germline CDR1 SGHNT, CDR2 YYREEE (reference sequence). The CDR3 reads CASRPRTGFYNEQFF. The CDR3 DNA follows: TGTGCCAGCAGGCCCAGGACGGGATTCTACAATGAGCAGTTCTTC. The variable domain in full, completed from reference TRBV5-4 and TRBJ2-1, reads ETGVTQSPTHLIKTRGQQVTLRCSSQSGHNTVSWYQQALGQGPQFIFQYYREEENGRGNFPPRFSGLQFPNYSSELNVNALELDDSALYLCASRPRTGFYNEQFFGPGTRLTVL.

This chain uses TRBV7-9 with TRBJ2-3; 9 bases agree with TRBD2. With 5 bases clipped from V and 4 bases from J, the junction kept 7 bases outside the gene matches. This CDR3 comprises 15 residues. In germline, CDR1 is SEHNR, CDR2 FQNEAQ (reference sequence). Here the CDR3 reads CASSPGLADSDTQYF. The CDR3 DNA reads as TGTGCCAGCAGCCCGGGACTAGCTGATTCAGATACGCAGTATTTT.

The rearrangement uses TRBV7-6 and TRBJ2-3, with a tentative D call TRBD2 (6 bases). V lost 5 bases to trimming and J lost 3 bases, with 18 bases between them. The CDR3 consists of 16 residues. CDR1 and CDR2 from the germline V gene are SGHVS and FNYEAQ. The CDR3 DNA is TGTGCCAGCAGCCATGAGGCGGGACTCGGAACAGATACGCAGTATTTT. Protein: CASSHEAGLGTDTQYF.

This clone appeared a few times. The chain uses TRBV5-1 and TRBJ2-2, with TRBD1 as a possible D gene (6 bases). The CDR3 is made up of 14 amino acids. V was clipped by 0 bases and J by 6 bases, with 9 bases between them. The germline gives CDR1 SGHRS, CDR2 YFSETQ. In DNA form, the CDR3 reads TGCGCCAGCAGCTTGGTCACAGGGTCCGGGGAGCTGTTTTTT. It codes for CASSLVTGSGELFF.

The rearrangement links TRBV7-9 to TRBJ1-6; no firm D call. The CDR3 runs 12 residues. V lost 4 bases to trimming and J lost 15 bases, with 13 bases between them. Germline CDR1 SEHNR, CDR2 FQNEAQ (reference sequence). The CDR3, as DNA: TGTGCCAGCAGCTCGGAGCCATTTCTCCTCCACTTT. Amino acid sequence: CASSSEPFLLHF.

The chain is built from TRBV28 and TRBJ2-7; TRBD1 aligns across 10 bases. This CDR3 region has 14 residues. CDR1 and CDR2 from the germline V gene are MDHEN and SYDVKM. Unmatched junction bases numbered 6, after V lost 5 bases and J lost 5 bases. This CDR3 is CASSLGQGRDEQYF. DNA for the CDR3: TGTGCCAGCAGTCTGGGACAGGGGAGGGACGAGCAGTACTTC.

The table lists this clone with a count of one. V gene TRBV24-1 combines with J gene TRBJ2-1, with TRBD1 matching over 9 bases. Per germline, CDR1 KGHDR and CDR2 SFDVKD. V lost 5 bases, J lost 5 bases, and 6 bases stayed unmatched. This CDR3 region has 15 residues. The CDR3 bases are TGTGCCACCAGTGGGGCCGGGACAGGGAACAATGAGCAGTTCTTC. Its translation: CATSGAGTGNNEQFF.

On this clone: Mismatch with germline at one junction end may stem from a read error. This chain uses TRBV24-1 with TRBJ1-5; D might be TRBD1 (5 bases). The CDR3 contains 16 residues. Germline loops: CDR1 KGHDR, CDR2 SFDVKD. The CDR3 coding sequence is TGTGCCACCAGCGATTCAGGGAGGCATAGCAATCAGCCCCAGCATTTT. Amino acid sequence: CATSDSGRHSNQPQHF.

This chain's CDR3 is CASSYEGRDTGELFF. In nucleotides, the CDR3 is TGTGCCAGCAGTTACGAGGGGAGGGACACCGGGGAGCTGTTTTTT. The rearrangement uses TRBV6-2 or TRBV6-3 and TRBJ2-2, with TRBD2 identical over 7 bases. The CDR3 is made up of 15 amino acids. Looked up from germline, CDR1 is MNHEY and CDR2 is SVGEGT. V trimming: 2 bases; J trimming: 3 bases; junction bases outside the gene matches: 3.

The chain recombines TRBV6-2 or TRBV6-3 with TRBJ2-2; TRBD2 aligns across 9 bases. V lost 5 bases to trimming and J lost 3 bases; unmatched junction nucleotides: 13. CDR3 length equals 18 residues. CDR1 and CDR2 (germline): MNHEY, SVGEGT. The CDR3 sequence: CASSRRNSGGTYTGELFF. The CDR3 DNA reads TGTGCCAGCAGTCGCCGAAATAGCGGGGGTACCTACACCGGGGAGCTGTTTTTT.

The rearrangement links TRBV28 to TRBJ2-7; no reliable D call. Trimming took 6 bases from V and 4 from J, leaving 10 bases between them. The CDR3 has 12 residues. Germline values: CDR1 MDHEN, CDR2 SYDVKM. The CDR3 reads CASRAPEYEQYF. CDR3 coding DNA: TGTGCCAGCAGGGCGCCGGAGTACGAGCAGTACTTC.

The gene calls are TRBV19 and TRBJ1-5, with 9 bases fitting TRBD1. Germline V CDR1 and CDR2: LNHDA, SQIVND (reference sequence). With V trimmed by 6 bases and J by 1 base, 1 base remained unmatched. The CDR3 is 14 amino acids. The CDR3 DNA is TGTGCCAGTAGACAGGGGGCCAGCAATCAGCCCCAGCATTTT. Its translation is CASRQGASNQPQHF.

The chain links TRBV6-4 to TRBJ2-1, with TRBD2 matching 9 bases. The ends lost 2 bases at V and 4 bases at J; junction bases unmatched: 3. This CDR3 has 15 amino acids. Germline V CDR1 and CDR2: MRHNA, SNTAGT. The DNA for the CDR3 is TGTGCCAGCAGTGACGAGCGGGGGGCATACAATGAGCAGTTCTTC. Translated, it gives CASSDERGAYNEQFF.

The chain is built from TRBV7-3 and TRBJ2-1; TRBD2 matches 12 bases. This CDR3 contains 16 residues. Losses at the gene ends were 5 bases for V and 1 base for J; bases not matched to a gene: 3. Germline V gene lookup returns CDR1 SGHTA and CDR2 FQGTGA. CDR3 amino acids: CASSTTSGRSYNEQFF. DNA for the CDR3: TGTGCCAGCAGCACTACTAGCGGGAGGTCCTACAATGAGCAGTTCTTC.

The chain recombines TRBV12-3 or TRBV12-4 with TRBJ1-5; D possibly corresponds to TRBD1 (5 bases). This CDR3 has 13 amino acids. Trimming stripped 5 bases from V and 5 bases from J, with 10 bases between. CDR3 loop: CASSPDSYQPQHF. The CDR3 DNA follows: TGTGCCAGCAGTCCCGACAGTTATCAGCCCCAGCATTTT.

The J gene is TRBJ1-2, the V gene TRBV7-2; D is uncertain. The V end was cut by 5 bases, the J end by 2 bases, with 12 bases between. This CDR3 region has 14 residues. Germline V CDR1 and CDR2: SGHTA, FQGNSA. The CDR3 loop is CASSPRAENYGYTF. The CDR3 DNA follows: TGTGCCAGCAGCCCAAGGGCAGAGAACTATGGCTACACCTTC.

The gene calls are TRBV7-6 and TRBJ2-5; D ambiguous. The V gene's germline CDR1 is SGHVS and CDR2 FNYEAQ. Trimming took 5 bases from V and 1 from J, leaving 20 bases between them. The CDR3 has 17 residues. CDR3 in amino acids: CASSPEWSLGFQETQYF. The CDR3 DNA reads as TGTGCCAGCAGCCCCGAGTGGAGTCTGGGGTTCCAAGAGACCCAGTACTTC.

The CDR3 sequence: CASRMDSYNEQFF. DNA of the CDR3: TGTGCCAGCAGGATGGACAGTTACAATGAGCAGTTCTTC. The V gene is TRBV5-4, the J gene TRBJ2-1, with a weak D call TRBD1 (6 bases). CDR1 is SGHNT and CDR2 is YYREEE in the germline V gene (reference sequence). Between the trimmed V and J ends, which lost 5 bases and 4 bases, there was a span of 10 bases. This CDR3 is 13 amino acids long.

The chain links TRBV28 to TRBJ1-4, with a possible D match to TRBD1 (5 bases). Between the trimmed V and J ends, which lost 7 bases and 4 bases, there was a span of 10 bases. The germline gives CDR1 MDHEN, CDR2 SYDVKM. This CDR3 region has 13 residues. The CDR3 reads CASIGGVNEKLFF. CDR3 nucleotide sequence: TGTGCCAGCATCGGAGGGGTTAATGAAAAACTGTTTTTT.

This rearrangement joins TRBV19 to TRBJ1-3; D perhaps matches TRBD1 (5 bases). V gave up 9 bases and J gave up 0 bases, with 15 bases separating them. CDR3 size: 15 residues. CDR1 is LNHDA, CDR2 SQIVND, per germline (reference sequence). The CDR3 spells CASSGDVRSGNTIYF. The CDR3 region has the DNA TGTGCCAGCAGTGGGGACGTACGCTCTGGAAACACCATATATTTT.

The chain is built from TRBV15 and TRBJ1-5; tentatively, D is TRBD1 (5 bases). The germline CDR1 and CDR2 sequences are LNHNV and YYDKDF (reference sequence). V lost 10 bases and J lost 7, with 14 bases in between. The CDR3 contains 12 residues. In DNA form, the CDR3 reads TGTGCCAGCGGGGAGGGGTGGCAGCCCCAGCATTTT. This codes for CASGEGWQPQHF.

J is TRBJ2-5 and V is TRBV7-2; D ambiguous. From germline, CDR1 is SGHTA and CDR2 FQGNSA. Trimming pared 5 bases from V and 4 bases from J, leaving 8 bases between. The CDR3 is 12 amino acids. The CDR3, as DNA: TGTGCCAGCAGCGACCCTTTAGAGACCCAGTACTTC. It codes for CASSDPLETQYF.

The chain combines TRBV3-1 (or the pseudogene TRBV3-2) with TRBJ2-7; either TRBD1 or TRBD2 may supply D (5 bases each). This CDR3 has 18 amino acids. The ends were cut back, 8 bases at V and 2 bases at J, with 28 bases in the middle. Germline V lookup: CDR1 LGHDT, CDR2 YNNKEL (reference sequence). CDR3 region: CASGPSTFSRGHAYEQYF. DNA of the CDR3: TGTGCCAGCGGGCCTTCAACCTTTTCACGGGGCCACGCCTACGAGCAGTACTTC.

V gene TRBV11-2 combines with J gene TRBJ1-3, with a tentative D call TRBD1 (5 bases). The CDR3 runs to 14 residues. V was cut by 2 bases and J by 2 bases, with 7 bases left in between. Germline V gene data show CDR1 as SGHAT and CDR2 as FQNNGV. The CDR3, as DNA: TGTGCCAGCAGCTTACGCAGGGCTGGAAACACCATATATTTT. It is translated as CASSLRRAGNTIYF.

The rearrangement uses TRBV14 and TRBJ1-6, with a possible D match to TRBD1 (6 bases). CDR1 and CDR2 from the germline V gene are SGHDN and FVKESK. The CDR3 totals 13 residues. V lost 4 bases, J lost 8 bases, and 9 bases lay in between. CDR3 loop: CASSLGGDSPLHF. CDR3 in DNA: TGTGCCAGCAGCCTAGGGGGGGATTCACCCCTCCACTTT. Complete variable domain (other parts from reference TRBV14 and TRBJ1-6): EAGVTQFPSHSVIEKGQTVTLRCDPISGHDNLYWYRRVMGKEIKFLLHFVKESKQDESGMPNNRFLAERTGGTYSTLKVQPAELEDSGVYFCASSLGGDSPLHFGNGTRLTVT.

This clone was counted only a few times. The chain employs TRBV30 and TRBJ1-2; D remains ambiguous. Germline V CDR1 and CDR2: GTSNPN, SVGIG (reference sequence). The CDR3 has 13 residues. V was cut by 5 bases and J by 4 bases, with 14 bases left in between. This CDR3 is CAWGVGKAYGYTF. In DNA form, the CDR3 reads TGTGCCTGGGGGGTGGGGAAAGCCTATGGCTACACCTTC.

J is TRBJ2-3 and V is TRBV18; D is unclear. Germline V lookup: CDR1 KGHSH, CDR2 LQKENI. CDR3 size: 12 residues. V lost 2 bases and J 3 bases, leaving 3 bases between the germline ends. The CDR3 here is CASSPWTDTQYF. DNA of the CDR3: TGTGCCAGCTCACCATGGACAGATACGCAGTATTTT.

The chain's CDR3 is CASSPSGTGPYGYTF. CDR3 coding DNA: TGTGCCAGCAGCCCCTCCGGGACAGGCCCCTATGGCTACACCTTC. The chain combines TRBV4-2 with TRBJ1-2; 8 bases match TRBD1. Germline V gene lookup returns CDR1 LGHNA and CDR2 YNFKEQ. Losses at the gene ends were 4 bases for V and 4 bases for J; bases not matched to a gene: 8. This CDR3 has 15 residues.